This TCR beta chain was retrieved from a study of blood T cell repertoires in COVID-19. Overall study: The analysed material was cDNA or gDNA that came from T cells, B-cell-depleted T cells, or PBMCs.

This CDR3 contains 14 residues. V was shortened by 4 bases and J by 9 bases, with 16 bases between the two germline ends. Germline lookup yields CDR1 LGHDT and CDR2 YNNKEL (reference sequence). Per the study methods: Reference gene primer amplification gave nucleated cell count estimates. Assay: immunoSEQ multiplex PCR; the TCRdb copy retains only in-frame clones and omits some. That table supplies the V and J calls and clone size; D and trimming were determined from the DNA. The profile shows under 250,000 clones, around nine tenths of them singletons. Sample: peripheral blood. This clonotype originated in a woman in her 70s with active or convalescent COVID-19. J is TRBJ2-1 and V is TRBV3-1 (or the pseudogene TRBV3-2); D is possibly TRBD2 (7 bases). The CDR3 loop reads CASSRMGGAGEQFF. The DNA for the CDR3 is TGTGCCAGCAGCCGCATGGGGGGGGCAGGTGAGCAGTTCTTC.